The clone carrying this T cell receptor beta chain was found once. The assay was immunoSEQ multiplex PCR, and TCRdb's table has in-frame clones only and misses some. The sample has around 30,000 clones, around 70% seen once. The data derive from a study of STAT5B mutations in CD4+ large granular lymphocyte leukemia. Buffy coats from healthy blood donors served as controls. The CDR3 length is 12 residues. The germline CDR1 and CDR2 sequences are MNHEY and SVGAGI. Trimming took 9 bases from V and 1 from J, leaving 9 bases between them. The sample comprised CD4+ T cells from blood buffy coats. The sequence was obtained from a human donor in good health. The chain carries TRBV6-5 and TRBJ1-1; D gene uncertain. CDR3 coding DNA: TGTGCCAGTTCCAGGCAGAACACTGAAGCTTTCTTT. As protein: CASSRQNTEAFF.